The rows below give T cell receptor beta chains drawn from one sample of a study of T cell responses to AZD1222 COVID-19 vaccine. Profiled with immunoSEQ multiplex PCR; TCRdb holds only in-frame clones, not every one. The profile covers tens of thousands of clones, with about 88% appearing a single time and over 15% taken by the ten largest. Sequenced material: peripheral blood, taken on day 0 of AZD1222 vaccination. These receptors were obtained from an adult in good health. CDR3s include the opening cysteine and the closing phenylalanine or tryptophan. Fields, in order: V gene, J gene, D gene, clone size, CDR3 protein, CDR3 DNA. A D gene is named only where the DNA matches it firmly. For some rows the clone size is stated as once, few or many, or as a class when expanded; others skip it.

>TRBV28|TRBJ1-3|.|.
CASMLPSGNTIYF
TGTGCCAGTATGTTGCCTTCTGGAAACACCATATATTTT
>TRBV19|TRBJ1-5|.|medium-sized
CASSRAGPDQPQHF
TGTGCCAGTAGCCGGGCGGGGCCAGATCAGCCCCAGCATTTT
>TRBV3-1/TRBV3-2|TRBJ1-5|TRBD1|many
CASSPPGTGGSTINQPQHF
TGTGCCAGCAGCCCACCCGGGACAGGGGGCTCTACAATCAATCAGCCCCAGCATTTT
>TRBV12-3/TRBV12-4|TRBJ2-1|.|.
CASSLDGVSEQFF
TGTGCCAGCAGTTTAGACGGGGTCAGTGAGCAGTTCTTC
>TRBV18|TRBJ1-1|.|.
CASSPRTGEAFF
TGTGCCAGCTCACCCCGGACGGGTGAAGCTTTCTTT
>TRBV4-1|TRBJ2-7|.|.
CASSQVGGGGYEQYF
TGCGCCAGCAGCCAAGTCGGCGGGGGCGGCTACGAGCAGTACTTC
>TRBV5-4|TRBJ1-3|.|.
CASSLRQNSGNTIYF
TGTGCCAGCAGCTTGCGACAGAACTCTGGAAACACCATATATTTT
>TRBV7-9|TRBJ1-2|.|.
CASSPRGYTF
TGTGCCAGCAGCCCTCGAGGCTACACCTTC
>TRBV18|TRBJ2-7|TRBD1|.
CASSLPTGGEQYF
TGTGCCAGCTCACTCCCGACAGGGGGGGAGCAGTACTTC
>TRBV11-3|TRBJ1-1|.|.
CASSRGANTEAFF
TGTGCCAGCAGTAGAGGAGCGAACACTGAAGCTTTCTTT
>TRBV2|TRBJ2-3|.|.
CASSDSLTDTQYF
TGTGCCAGCAGTGATTCCCTAACAGATACGCAGTATTTT